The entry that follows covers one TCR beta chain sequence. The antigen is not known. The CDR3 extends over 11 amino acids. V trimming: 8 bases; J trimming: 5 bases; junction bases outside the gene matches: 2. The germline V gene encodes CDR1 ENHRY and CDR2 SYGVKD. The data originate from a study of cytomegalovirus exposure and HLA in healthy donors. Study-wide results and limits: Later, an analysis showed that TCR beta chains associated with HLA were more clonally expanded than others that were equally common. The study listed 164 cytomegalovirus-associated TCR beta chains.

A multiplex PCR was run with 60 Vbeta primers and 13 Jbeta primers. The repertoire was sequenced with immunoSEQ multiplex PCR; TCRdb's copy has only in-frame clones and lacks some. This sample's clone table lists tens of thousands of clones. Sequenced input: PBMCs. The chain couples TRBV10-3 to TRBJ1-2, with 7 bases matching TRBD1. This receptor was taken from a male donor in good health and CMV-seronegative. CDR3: CAIGTAYGYTF. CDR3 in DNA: TGTGCCATCGGGACAGCATATGGCTACACCTTC.